These 29 T cell receptor beta chains were all obtained from the same sample, sequenced in a study of blood T cells in healthy people across ages. A second PCR, run for about 6 to 12 cycles, used a sample-barcoded 5' primer plus a J-beta primer mix. TCRdb reanalysed the 5' RACE reads using MiXCR and keeps one entry per CDR3 protein. The sample carries 900,000 to 950,000 distinct CDR3 sequences, just under 30% recorded once. The data were also submitted as part of a second study, on T cells of mothers and their children.

What was sequenced was blood. The receptors originated from a middle-aged woman in good health.

This clonotype came up many times. The J gene is TRBJ2-3, the V gene TRBV4-2; TRBD1 matches 8 bases. The CDR3 contains 17 residues. Germline CDR1 and CDR2: LGHNA and YNFKEQ. V dropped 0 bases and J dropped 3; count of bases not matched to a gene: 8. This chain's CDR3 is CASSQDRGRGLTDTQYF. Here the CDR3 DNA reads TGTGCCAGCAGCCAAGATCGAGGCAGGGGGCTAACAGATACGCAGTATTTT.

This chain joins TRBV18 and TRBJ2-6, with 7 nucleotides matching TRBD1. This CDR3 comprises 16 residues. V lost 4 bases to trimming and J lost 4 bases; unmatched junction nucleotides: 7. Germline CDR1 KGHSH, CDR2 LQKENI. The CDR3 region is CASSRQQGFGANVLTF. As DNA, the CDR3 is TGTGCCAGCTCACGACAACAGGGGTTCGGGGCCAACGTCCTGACTTTC. The full variable domain, with the rest looked up from reference TRBV18 and TRBJ2-6, is NAGVMQNPRHLVRRRGQEARLRCSPMKGHSHVYWYRQLPEEGLKFMVYLQKENIIDESGMPKERFSAEFPKEGPSILRIQQVVRGDSAAYFCASSRQQGFGANVLTFGAGSRLTVL.

The V and J genes are TRBV20-1 and TRBJ2-1, with 7 bases lining up with TRBD2. Judging by the DNA end, TRBJ2-7 fits better; the J call may be wrong. Looked up from germline, CDR1 is DFQATT and CDR2 is SNEGSKA (reference sequence). The CDR3 has 16 residues. The CDR3 region is CSASPRAGSSYNEQYF. The CDR3 DNA is TGCAGTGCTAGCCCCAGAGCGGGGAGCTCCTACAATGAGCAGTACTTC.

Concerning this clonotype: The junction departs from germline at one end; a sequencing error may be responsible. The chain is built from TRBV7-2 and TRBJ2-5, with D maybe TRBD2 (5 bases). This CDR3 is 14 amino acids long. Germline CDR1 is SGHTA and CDR2 is FQGNSA. CDR3 nucleotides: TGTGTCAGCAGCTTAGCGCCAGGAACGGAGACCCAGTACTTC. Its protein is CVSSLAPGTETQYF. Drawing the rest from reference TRBV7-2 and TRBJ2-5, the complete variable domain is GAGVSQSPSNKVTEKGKDVELRCDPISGHTALYWYRQSLGQGLEFLIYFQGNSAPDKSGLPSDRFSAERTGGSVSTLTIQRTQQEDSAVYLCVSSLAPGTETQYFGPGTRLLVL.

This chain uses TRBV12-1 with TRBJ2-1; the table calls TRBD1, which could not be checked here. TRBV12-1 is classified as a pseudogene. CDR3 size: 18 residues. This chain's CDR3 is CASSFEGGTSDSYNEQFF. The CDR3 DNA sequence: TGTGCCAGCAGCTTTGAGGGGGGGACTAGCGACTCCTACAATGAGCAGTTCTTC.

A few counts support this clonotype. The genes are TRBV12-3 or TRBV12-4 and TRBJ2-5; 11 nucleotides agree with TRBD2. V lost 8 bases, J lost 4 bases, and 6 bases stayed unmatched. This CDR3 spans 14 amino acids. CDR3 sequence reads: CASGQTSGVETQYF. In DNA, the CDR3 is TGTGCCAGCGGGCAGACTAGCGGGGTAGAGACCCAGTACTTC.

This rearrangement joins TRBV12-3 or TRBV12-4 to TRBJ2-2; no definite D call. The V end was cut by 3 bases, the J end by 2 bases, with 7 bases between. This CDR3 has 14 amino acids. Here the CDR3 reads CASSFRPNTGELFF. The CDR3 bases are TGTGCCAGCAGTTTTAGACCTAACACCGGGGAGCTGTTTTTT.

This clonotype appeared many times. The J gene is TRBJ1-5, the V gene TRBV6-6, with D uncertain. Germline assignment: CDR1 MNHNY and CDR2 SVGAGI (reference sequence). The CDR3 has 13 residues. The germline V and J ends were trimmed by 10 bases and 2 bases, with 12 bases remaining between them. In DNA form, the CDR3 reads TGTGCCATTGTGGTCCAGGGCAATCAGCCCCAGCATTTT. Its translation is CAIVVQGNQPQHF.

V gene TRBV24-1 combines with J gene TRBJ1-1; maybe TRBD1 (6 bases). Between the trimmed V and J ends, which lost 7 bases and 3 bases, there was a span of 14 bases. The germline V gene encodes CDR1 KGHDR and CDR2 SFDVKD. The CDR3 length is 14 residues. The CDR3 spells CATRGGTKYTEAFF. In nucleotides, the CDR3 is TGTGCCACCAGAGGGGGGACAAAATACACTGAAGCTTTCTTT.

This chain joins TRBV5-1 and TRBJ2-3; no firm D call. Germline CDR1 reads SGHRS; CDR2 reads YFSETQ. CDR3 length equals 15 residues. The V and J ends lost 5 bases and 0 bases respectively, with 13 bases between them. In DNA, the CDR3 is TGCGCCAGCAGGAGCTTGACACAGAGCACAGATACGCAGTATTTT. This codes for CASRSLTQSTDTQYF.

V usage is TRBV14 and J usage is TRBJ1-2, with D possibly matching TRBD1 (5 bases). The V end was cut by 5 bases, the J end by 10 bases, with 11 bases between. The CDR3 runs to 11 residues. Germline CDR1 is SGHDN and CDR2 is FVKESK. CDR3 DNA sequence: TGTGCCAGCAGCGGGGGACCGCTCTACACCTTC. Its protein is CASSGGPLYTF.

This clonotype appeared a few times. The rearrangement joins TRBV7-8 to TRBJ1-5; no firm D call. V was trimmed by 2 bases and J by 6 bases, leaving 8 bases between them. The V gene's germline CDR1 is SGHVS and CDR2 FQNEAQ. The CDR3 contains 13 residues. As DNA, the CDR3 is TGTGCCAGCAGCTTACTTAGCGGTCAGCCCCAGCATTTT. The encoded protein is CASSLLSGQPQHF.

This clonotype was found a few times. The rearrangement joins TRBV29-1 to TRBJ1-1, with TRBD1 matching over 7 bases. Germline trimming cut 3 bases from V and 3 bases from J; bases unmatched to any gene: 4. CDR3 size: 13 residues. Germline-derived CDR1 and CDR2 are SQVTM and ANQGSEA. CDR3 DNA: TGCAGCGTTGAGGCAGGGGGGTACACTGAAGCTTTCTTT. Residues: CSVEAGGYTEAFF.

The rearrangement joins TRBV7-6 to TRBJ2-1; possibly TRBD1 for D (6 bases). The DNA end favors TRBJ2-7, so the J call may be wrong. CDR3 size: 13 residues. Per germline, CDR1 SGHVS and CDR2 FNYEAQ. The CDR3 protein is CASSSGARYEQYF. The CDR3 DNA reads TGTGCCAGCAGCTCAGGGGCCAGGTACGAGCAGTACTTC.

The chain uses TRBV10-3 and TRBJ1-1; D is possibly TRBD1 (5 bases). Germline values: CDR1 ENHRY, CDR2 SYGVKD. The V end was cut by 4 bases, the J end by 5 bases, with 11 bases between. The CDR3 contains 13 residues. CDR3 region: CAISGPGGTEAFF. The CDR3 DNA reads as TGTGCCATCAGTGGCCCCGGGGGAACTGAAGCTTTCTTT.

As to this clonotype: The CDR3 ends on some other residue instead of the conserved phenylalanine or tryptophan, so this is likely a read error. The chain is built from TRBV7-3 and TRBJ2-2; D is uncertain. Looked up from germline, CDR1 is SGHTA and CDR2 is FQGTGA. The CDR3 spans 14 residues. V lost 1 base and J lost 5, with 8 bases in between. The CDR3 is CASSLMAETGELFV. In DNA form, the CDR3 reads TGTGCCAGCAGCTTAATGGCTGAAACCGGGGAGCTGTTTGTT.

A few counts support this clonotype. V is TRBV12-3 or TRBV12-4 and J is TRBJ1-2, with no clear D. Trimming shortened V by 8 bases and J by 1 base, and 17 bases separated the two germline ends. The CDR3 is 15 residues long. CDR3 in DNA: TGTGCCAGCCTCGGCGGGAGGTTTGTTAACTATGGCTACACCTTC. Translating gives CASLGGRFVNYGYTF.

In regard to this clonotype: Being one base from a much bigger clone, this may be a read error. The chain employs TRBV6-2 or TRBV6-3 and TRBJ2-7; D call uncertain. Trimming removed 1 base from V and 0 bases from J, with 7 bases in between. Germline CDR1 and CDR2: MNHEY and SVGEGT. The length of the CDR3 is 14 residues. Written as DNA, the CDR3 is TGTGCCAGCAGTTACTGGCACTTCTCCTACGAGCAGTACTTC. The encoded protein is CASSYWHFSYEQYF.

The rearrangement links TRBV3-1 to TRBJ1-1, with D possibly matching TRBD1 (6 bases). V shed 1 base and J shed 3 bases, with 12 bases lying between them. CDR1 LGHDT and CDR2 YNNKEL come from the germline V gene (reference sequence). The length of the CDR3 is 15 residues. CDR3 sequence (DNA): TGTGCCAGCAGCCAAGCGAAAGGGGGAGACACTGAAGCTTTCTTT. Its translation is CASSQAKGGDTEAFF.

The chain uses TRBV9 and TRBJ1-1, with a tentative D call TRBD1 (6 bases). The length of the CDR3 is 15 residues. Germline V gives CDR1 SGDLS, CDR2 YYNGEE. V was clipped by 4 bases and J by 4 bases, with 17 bases between them. CDR3 sequence (DNA): TGTGCCAGCAGCCCCCTAACAGGGAAGTTCACTGAAGCTTTCTTT. Amino acid sequence: CASSPLTGKFTEAFF.

This chain connects TRBV30 to TRBJ2-1; a possible D gene is TRBD2 (6 bases). The CDR3 length is 15 residues. V dropped 8 bases and J dropped 7 bases, with 24 bases sitting between them. Looked up from germline, CDR1 is GTSNPN and CDR2 is SVGIG (reference sequence). The CDR3 DNA reads TGTGCCCGGACTAATGGGACGTCATTACCTAATGAGCAGTTCTTC. It translates to CARTNGTSLPNEQFF.

The CDR3 sequence is CASSLGQARNGNTIYF. Written as DNA, the CDR3 is TGTGCCAGCAGTTTGGGGCAGGCCCGTAATGGAAACACCATATATTTT. The rearrangement joins TRBV28 to TRBJ1-3; D may be TRBD1 (5 bases). The CDR3 is 16 residues long. Looked up from germline, CDR1 is MDHEN and CDR2 is SYDVKM. With 3 bases removed from V and 3 bases from J, the gap between germline ends came to 15 bases.

A few counts support this clonotype. The chain couples TRBV4-1 to TRBJ2-3; perhaps TRBD2 as D (7 bases). Germline V gives CDR1 MGHRA, CDR2 YSYEKL. This CDR3 contains 17 residues. Trimming removed 5 bases at V and 5 bases at J, with 23 bases between. CDR3 region: CASSMKKGGENRDTQYF. The CDR3, as DNA: TGCGCCAGCAGCATGAAAAAGGGGGGGGAAAATCGAGATACGCAGTATTTT.

This clonotype appeared a few times. The V call is TRBV2, the J call TRBJ2-1, with 7 bases identical to TRBD1. Germline V CDR1 and CDR2: SNHLY, FYNNEI. The CDR3 has 15 amino acids. Trimming removed 6 bases from V and 6 bases from J; junction bases left unmatched: 11. In DNA form, the CDR3 reads TGTGCCAGCAGGACAGGGCCGAACCTACTCAATGAGCAGTTCTTC. Amino acids: CASRTGPNLLNEQFF. Using reference TRBV2 and TRBJ2-1 for the parts outside the CDR3, the full variable domain is EPEVTQTPSHQVTQMGQEVILRCVPISNHLYFYWYRQILGQKVEFLVSFYNNEISEKSEIFDDQFSVERPDGSNFTLKIRSTKLEDSAMYFCASRTGPNLLNEQFFGPGTRLTVL.

This sequence joins TRBV5-1 and TRBJ1-5, with a weak D call TRBD1 (6 bases). V shed 0 bases and J shed 8 bases, with 21 bases lying between them. There are 17 residues in the CDR3. The germline CDR1 and CDR2 sequences are SGHRS and YFSETQ. CDR3 coding DNA: TGCGCCAGCAGCTTGGGTGTTCGGGGGGGCGGTCTGGAGCCCCAGCATTTT. This sequence encodes CASSLGVRGGGLEPQHF.

This clonotype was seen more than once but under ten times. The chain carries TRBV5-1 and TRBJ2-3, with 12 positions matching TRBD2. The CDR3 consists of 17 residues. CDR1 and CDR2 from the germline V gene are SGHRS and YFSETQ. V gave up 3 bases and J gave up 2 bases; unmatched junction bases: 7. CDR3: CASSSGLAGFSTDTQYF. In DNA form, the CDR3 reads TGCGCCAGCAGCTCGGGACTAGCGGGCTTCTCCACAGATACGCAGTATTTT.

J is TRBJ1-2 and V is TRBV6-1, with D possibly being TRBD1 (6 bases). The germline V gene encodes CDR1 MNHNS and CDR2 SASEGT. V gave up 7 bases and J gave up 4 bases, with 16 bases separating them. The CDR3 runs 14 residues. This chain's CDR3 is CASIPGQTFYGYTF. CDR3 DNA sequence: TGTGCCAGCATTCCGGGACAAACTTTCTATGGCTACACCTTC.

This clonotype was counted between two and nine times. This chain's CDR3 is CASSEAQGADGYTF. CDR3 nucleotide sequence: TGTGCCAGCAGTGAAGCGCAGGGGGCGGATGGCTACACCTTC. This rearrangement joins TRBV2 to TRBJ1-2; the match to TRBD1 covers 8 bases. Germline V gene sequence: CDR1 SNHLY, CDR2 FYNNEI. The J segment lost 6 bases and the V segment lost 0 bases, leaving 3 bases of the junction unmatched. The CDR3 is 14 amino acids. Variable domain in full (rest from reference TRBV2 and TRBJ1-2): EPEVTQTPSHQVTQMGQEVILRCVPISNHLYFYWYRQILGQKVEFLVSFYNNEISEKSEIFDDQFSVERPDGSNFTLKIRSTKLEDSAMYFCASSEAQGADGYTFGSGTRLTVV.

This clonotype has a handful of counts. The CDR3 here is CATSRDLSPNTGELFF. CDR3 sequence (DNA): TGTGCCACCAGCAGAGATCTGAGCCCGAACACCGGGGAGCTGTTTTTT. The chain carries TRBV15 and TRBJ2-2; no definite D call. Deletions cut 0 bases from V and 0 bases from J, with 8 bases between. CDR1 and CDR2 from the germline V gene are LNHNV and YYDKDF (reference sequence). This CDR3 has 16 residues.